The source of this T cell receptor (beta chain) is a study of shared clonotypes between healthy human individuals. V was trimmed by 7 bases and J by 0 bases, leaving 17 bases between them. The germline gives CDR1 SQVTM, CDR2 ANQGSEA. CDR3 size: 15 residues. Generated by immunoSEQ multiplex PCR, the TCRdb table keeps only in-frame clones and is missing some. The sample comprises some 2.3 million clones, just over 90% of which are singletons, and about 0.41% rests with the top ten. This TCR came from a young man in good health. Some clones in this sample may be carry-over from other donors' samples. The source material was naive CD4+ T cells from PBMCs. Subset given: CD45RA+ positively selected. This rearrangement joins TRBV29-1 to TRBJ2-3; D is perhaps TRBD1 (6 bases). CDR3 DNA: TGCAGCGCCTCGACCGGGACAACTAGCACAGATACGCAGTATTTT. It translates to CSASTGTTSTDTQYF.